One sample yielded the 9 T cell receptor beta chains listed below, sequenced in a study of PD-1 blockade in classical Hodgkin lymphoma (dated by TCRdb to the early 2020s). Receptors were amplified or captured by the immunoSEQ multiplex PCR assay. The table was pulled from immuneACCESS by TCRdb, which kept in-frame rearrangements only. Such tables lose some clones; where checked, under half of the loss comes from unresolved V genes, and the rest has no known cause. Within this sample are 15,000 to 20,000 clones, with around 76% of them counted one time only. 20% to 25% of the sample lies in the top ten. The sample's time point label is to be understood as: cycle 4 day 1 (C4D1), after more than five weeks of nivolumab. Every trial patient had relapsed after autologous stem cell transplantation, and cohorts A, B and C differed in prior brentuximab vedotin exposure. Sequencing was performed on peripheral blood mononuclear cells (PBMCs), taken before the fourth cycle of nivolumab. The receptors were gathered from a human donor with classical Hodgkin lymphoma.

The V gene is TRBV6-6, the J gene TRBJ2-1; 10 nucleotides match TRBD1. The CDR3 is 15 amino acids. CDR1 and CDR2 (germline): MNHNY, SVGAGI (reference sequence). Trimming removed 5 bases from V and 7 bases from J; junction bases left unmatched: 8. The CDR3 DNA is TGTGCCAGCAGTATTTGGGGACAGGGGTCGAATGAGCAGTTCTTC. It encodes CASSIWGQGSNEQFF.

The CDR3 region is CASSQVSRGTLHF. DNA for the CDR3: TGTGCCAGCAGCCAAGTTTCCCGGGGAACCCTCCACTTT. The rearrangement links TRBV14 to TRBJ1-6; D remains unclear. The CDR3 sequence is 13 residues long. V was pared by 1 base and J by 14 bases, with 12 bases between. Germline V gives CDR1 SGHDN, CDR2 FVKESK. Using reference TRBV14 and TRBJ1-6 for the parts outside the CDR3, the full variable domain is EAGVTQFPSHSVIEKGQTVTLRCDPISGHDNLYWYRRVMGKEIKFLLHFVKESKQDESGMPNNRFLAERTGGTYSTLKVQPAELEDSGVYFCASSQVSRGTLHFGNGTRLTVT.

The CDR3 region has the DNA TGTGCCAGTAGTATAGGTAATATCCCTTTGGATGAGCAGTTCTTC. Its translation: CASSIGNIPLDEQFF. The rearrangement uses TRBV19 and TRBJ2-1; D not resolved. V lost 1 base and J 8 bases, leaving 15 bases between the germline ends. CDR3 size: 15 residues. Germline V CDR1 and CDR2: LNHDA, SQIVND (reference sequence).

CDR3 loop: CASSFRGAPPREQYV. The DNA for the CDR3 is TGTGCCAGCAGCTTTAGGGGGGCGCCCCCTCGCGAGCAGTACGTC. This chain links TRBV5-6 with TRBJ2-7; either TRBD1 or TRBD2 may supply D (6 bases each). The ends were cut back, 2 bases at V and 6 bases at J, with 18 bases in the middle. Germline CDR1 and CDR2: SGHDT and YYEEEE. This CDR3 comprises 15 residues.

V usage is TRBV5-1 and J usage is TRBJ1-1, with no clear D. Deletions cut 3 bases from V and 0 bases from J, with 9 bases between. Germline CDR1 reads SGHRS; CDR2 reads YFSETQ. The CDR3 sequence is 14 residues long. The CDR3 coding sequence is TGCGCCAGCAGCTACACGGGCATGAACACTGAAGCTTTCTTT. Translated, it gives CASSYTGMNTEAFF.

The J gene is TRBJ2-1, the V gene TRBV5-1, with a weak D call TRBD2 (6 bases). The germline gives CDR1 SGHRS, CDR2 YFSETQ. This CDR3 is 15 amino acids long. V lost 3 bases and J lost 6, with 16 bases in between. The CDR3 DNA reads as TGCGCCAGCAGCTACCTAGCGCGCCCGCCCAATGAGCAGTTCTTC. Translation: CASSYLARPPNEQFF.

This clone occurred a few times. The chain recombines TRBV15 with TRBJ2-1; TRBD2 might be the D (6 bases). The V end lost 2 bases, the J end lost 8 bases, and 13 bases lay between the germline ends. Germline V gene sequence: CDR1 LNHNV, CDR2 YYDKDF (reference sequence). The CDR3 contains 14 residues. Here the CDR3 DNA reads TGTGCCACCAGCAGACTAGGGACGGGGGATGAGCAGTTCTTC. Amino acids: CATSRLGTGDEQFF.

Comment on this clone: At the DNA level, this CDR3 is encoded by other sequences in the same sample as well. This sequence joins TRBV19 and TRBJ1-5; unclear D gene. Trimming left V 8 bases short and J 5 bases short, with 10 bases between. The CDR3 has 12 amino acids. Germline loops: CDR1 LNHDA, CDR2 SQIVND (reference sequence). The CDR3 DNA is TGTGCCAGTTCCTTTTTGGATCAGCCCCAGCATTTT. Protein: CASSFLDQPQHF.

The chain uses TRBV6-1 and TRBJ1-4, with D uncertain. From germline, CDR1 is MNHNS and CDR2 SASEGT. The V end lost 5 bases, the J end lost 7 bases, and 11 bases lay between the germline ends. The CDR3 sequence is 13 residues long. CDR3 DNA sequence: TGTGCCAGCAGTCCGACTCGGGGTGAAAAACTGTTTTTT. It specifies CASSPTRGEKLFF.